This T cell receptor beta chain was retrieved from a study of T cells in localized non-small cell lung cancer. Germline V gives CDR1 SGDLS, CDR2 YYNGEE. V was cut by 0 bases and J by 4 bases, with 13 bases left in between. The CDR3 is 15 amino acids. Study-level findings and limits: Adjacent uninvolved lung tissue had the highest T cell clonality, exceeding tumor. Heterogeneity is still possible, as just one tumor region was sequenced. Among the top 100 tumor clones, a median 57 appeared in adjacent lung.

A word on this clone: Its antigen is undetermined.

Assay used: immunoSEQ multiplex PCR; TCRdb lists only in-frame clones, some missing. The sample lists more than 30,000 clones, nearly 90% occurring once. Sequences were derived from peripheral blood mononuclear cells, sampled before any cancer treatment. This clonotype originated in a woman aged 35 to 69 with stage III lung adenocarcinoma. The V gene is TRBV9, the J gene TRBJ1-1; D gene ambiguous. DNA of the CDR3: TGTGCCAGCAGCGTAGACGGTAGGGCTGGCACTGAAGCTTTCTTT. It translates to CASSVDGRAGTEAFF. The variable domain in full, with the rest retrieved from reference TRBV9 and TRBJ1-1, is DSGVTQTPKHLITATGQRVTLRCSPRSGDLSVYWYQQSLDQGLQFLIQYYNGEERAKGNILERFSAQQFPDLHSELNLSSLELGDSALYFCASSVDGRAGTEAFFGQGTRLTVV.